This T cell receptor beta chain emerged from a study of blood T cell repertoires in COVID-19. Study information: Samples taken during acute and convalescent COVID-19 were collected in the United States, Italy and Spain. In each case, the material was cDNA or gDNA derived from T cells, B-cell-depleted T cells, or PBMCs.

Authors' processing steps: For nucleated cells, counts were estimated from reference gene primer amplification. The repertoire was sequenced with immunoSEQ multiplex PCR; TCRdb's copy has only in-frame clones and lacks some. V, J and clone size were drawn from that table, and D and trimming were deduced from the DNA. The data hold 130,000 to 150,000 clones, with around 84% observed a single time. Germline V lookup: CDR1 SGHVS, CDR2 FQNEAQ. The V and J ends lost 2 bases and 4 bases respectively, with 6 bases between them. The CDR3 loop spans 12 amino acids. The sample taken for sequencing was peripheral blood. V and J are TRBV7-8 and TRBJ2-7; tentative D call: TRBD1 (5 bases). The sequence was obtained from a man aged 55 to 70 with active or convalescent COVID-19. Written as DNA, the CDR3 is TGTGCCAGCAGCTTACAGGGTTACGAGCAGTACGTC. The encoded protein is CASSLQGYEQYV.